Below, 32 T cell receptor beta chains from the same sample are listed, as sequenced in a study of CD8+ T cells in alopecia areata. RNA extraction was followed by reverse transcription into cDNA, which acted as the sequencing template. Method: immunoSEQ multiplex PCR; TCRdb's copy keeps in-frame clones and lacks some. The table lists about 98,000 clones, about 45% of them singletons, with roughly 0.79% in the top ten. Sequencing was carried out using CD4+ T cells sorted from blood. These receptor sequences come from a human donor with alopecia areata.

The chain joins TRBV29-1 to TRBJ2-7; 8 bases agree with TRBD1. The length of the CDR3 is 14 residues. J was trimmed by 1 base and V by 7 bases; bases with no gene match: 9. Germline loops: CDR1 SQVTM, CDR2 ANQGSEA. CDR3 loop: CSAGQGSRSYEQYF. The CDR3 bases are TGCAGCGCAGGACAGGGATCCCGGTCCTACGAGCAGTACTTC.

This rearrangement joins TRBV6-5 to TRBJ2-7; D uncertain. The CDR3 runs 15 residues. Germline loops: CDR1 MNHEY, CDR2 SVGAGI. V was pared by 10 bases and J by 7 bases, with 26 bases between. In DNA, the CDR3 is TGTGCCACCCAAAGGCCGGGCCTGACCTTAGGAGAGCAGTACTTC. Translation: CATQRPGLTLGEQYF.

In this sample, this clone turned up a few times. The genes are TRBV9 and TRBJ2-3; 11 bases fit TRBD2. With V trimmed by 0 bases and J by 2 bases, 5 bases remained unmatched. This CDR3 has 17 residues. The germline CDR1 and CDR2 sequences are SGDLS and YYNGEE. The CDR3, as DNA: TGTGCCAGCAGCGTAGGTCTAGCGGGGGGTTACACAGATACGCAGTATTTT. It encodes CASSVGLAGGYTDTQYF.

This chain connects TRBV5-1 to TRBJ1-1; D is undetermined. With 4 bases removed from V and 5 bases from J, the gap between germline ends came to 15 bases. The CDR3 contains 14 residues. Germline values: CDR1 SGHRS, CDR2 YFSETQ. As DNA, the CDR3 is TGCGCCAGCAGCCGTGGAGGAGAGAGAACTGAAGCTTTCTTT. This gives the protein CASSRGGERTEAFF.

This clone has just a few counts. The genes are TRBV7-9 and TRBJ1-5, with D perhaps TRBD1 (6 bases). Germline V gene lookup returns CDR1 SEHNR and CDR2 FQNEAQ (reference sequence). Trimming removed 6 bases at V and 4 bases at J, with 13 bases between. The CDR3 is 14 amino acids. The CDR3 protein is CASSKGVANQPQHF. DNA of the CDR3: TGTGCCAGCAGTAAGGGGGTGGCAAATCAGCCCCAGCATTTT. Full variable domain (rest looked up from reference TRBV7-9 and TRBJ1-5): DTGVSQNPRHKITKRGQNVTFRCDPISEHNRLYWYRQTLGQGPEFLTYFQNEAQLEKSRLLSDRFSAERPKGSFSTLEIQRTEQGDSAMYLCASSKGVANQPQHFGDGTRLSIL.

As for this clone: This sample also contains other DNA sequences that code for the same CDR3. The chain links TRBV30 to TRBJ1-2; D ambiguous. The CDR3 has 11 amino acids. CDR1 GTSNPN and CDR2 SVGIG come from the germline V gene (reference sequence). V gave up 0 bases and J gave up 1 base, with 0 bases separating them. The CDR3 region has the DNA TGTGCCTGGAGTGTTAACTATGGCTACACCTTC. It specifies CAWSVNYGYTF.

This clone was detected a few times. The chain recombines TRBV29-1 with TRBJ2-5; TRBD2 is a possible D gene (6 bases). There are 13 residues in the CDR3. Germline V gives CDR1 SQVTM, CDR2 ANQGSEA. V was cut by 7 bases and J by 0 bases, with 12 bases left in between. The CDR3 is CSGGLPYQETQYF. CDR3 DNA sequence: TGCAGCGGGGGACTGCCGTACCAAGAGACCCAGTACTTC.

The chain couples TRBV4-3 to TRBJ2-4; a possible D gene is TRBD2 (5 bases). Trimming pared 6 bases from V and 3 bases from J, leaving 15 bases between. Germline-derived CDR1 and CDR2 are LGHNA and YSLEER. The CDR3 totals 15 residues. The CDR3: CASSDYNVDKNIQYF. The CDR3 region has the DNA TGCGCCAGCAGTGACTATAACGTGGACAAAAACATTCAGTACTTC.

The chain combines TRBV9 with TRBJ2-1; D remains ambiguous. Trimming stripped 0 bases from V and 8 bases from J, with 3 bases between. Germline CDR1 reads SGDLS; CDR2 reads YYNGEE. The CDR3 extends over 11 amino acids. The CDR3 region is CASSVVYEQFF. The CDR3 nucleotides are TGTGCCAGCAGCGTAGTTTATGAGCAGTTCTTC.

The chain has TRBV6-6 and TRBJ1-5; D unresolved. The CDR3 length is 11 residues. Germline values: CDR1 MNHNY, CDR2 SVGAGI (reference sequence). V dropped 6 bases and J dropped 4 bases, with 4 bases sitting between them. CDR3 sequence reads: CASRTNQPQHF. The CDR3 coding sequence is TGTGCCAGCAGAACTAATCAGCCCCAGCATTTT.

The chain combines TRBV4-2 with TRBJ2-3, with D perhaps matching TRBD2 (5 bases). Germline CDR1 LGHNA, CDR2 YNFKEQ. The CDR3 sequence is 16 residues long. Trimming shortened V by 3 bases and J by 1 base, and 14 bases separated the two germline ends. The CDR3 bases are TGTGCCAGCAGCCAGATGAGCCTCGGGGGCACAGATACGCAGTATTTT. Amino acid sequence: CASSQMSLGGTDTQYF.

The chain carries TRBV28 and TRBJ2-3; D is unresolved. CDR3 length equals 14 residues. Germline V gives CDR1 MDHEN, CDR2 SYDVKM. V was trimmed by 4 bases and J by 0 bases, leaving 8 bases between them. CDR3 sequence (DNA): TGTGCCAGCAGTTCAGCGAAAAGCACAGATACGCAGTATTTT. As protein: CASSSAKSTDTQYF.

This clone was seen only a few times. This sequence joins TRBV28 and TRBJ2-1; D remains unclear. CDR1 is MDHEN, CDR2 SYDVKM, per germline. Deletions cut 7 bases from V and 10 bases from J, with 11 bases between. This CDR3 is built from 11 residues. The CDR3 here is CASKSTTEQFF. In nucleotides, the CDR3 is TGTGCCAGCAAATCGACGACGGAGCAGTTCTTC.

This rearrangement joins TRBV30 to TRBJ2-3; either TRBD1 or TRBD2 may supply D (6 bases each). Germline V lookup: CDR1 GTSNPN, CDR2 SVGIG (reference sequence). The CDR3 runs 12 residues. Trimming cost V 7 bases and J 4 bases, with 12 bases left between them. The CDR3 DNA follows: TGTGCCTTCGGGGGCCTACCAGATACGCAGTATTTT. Its translation is CAFGGLPDTQYF.

This clone was seen a few times. The gene calls are TRBV2 and TRBJ2-3; 7 bases align to TRBD2. Germline V gives CDR1 SNHLY, CDR2 FYNNEI. The ends lost 4 bases at V and 0 bases at J; junction bases unmatched: 4. The CDR3 is 15 amino acids. CDR3 residues: CASSGLRGSTDTQYF. The CDR3 DNA is TGTGCCAGCAGTGGGCTGCGGGGGAGCACAGATACGCAGTATTTT.

This clone was observed a handful of times. The chain recombines TRBV29-1 with TRBJ2-5; 9 positions agree with TRBD2. The germline CDR1 and CDR2 sequences are SQVTM and ANQGSEA. The CDR3 spans 14 residues. J lost 2 bases, V lost 3 bases, and 4 bases had no gene match. Here the CDR3 DNA reads TGCAGCGTTGATAGCGGGGGCTTTCAAGAGACCCAGTACTTC. Translation gives CSVDSGGFQETQYF.

This sequence joins TRBV5-1 and TRBJ2-3, with D possibly TRBD1 on 6 matching bases. This CDR3 spans 16 amino acids. Germline CDR1 SGHRS, CDR2 YFSETQ. The V and J ends lost 0 bases and 5 bases respectively, with 16 bases between them. CDR3 in DNA: TGCGCCAGCAGCTTGGGGTCCGACAGGCTAGGAGATACGCAGTATTTT. It is translated as CASSLGSDRLGDTQYF.

The chain links TRBV15 to TRBJ2-7; 12 nucleotides match TRBD1. Germline CDR1 LNHNV, CDR2 YYDKDF (reference sequence). The length of the CDR3 is 15 residues. The V gene end was trimmed by 5 bases and the J gene end by 2 bases; junction bases not matched to a gene: 4. In DNA form, the CDR3 reads TGTGCCACCAGCGGGGGACAGGGGGCGACCTACGAGCAGTACTTC. This gives the protein CATSGGQGATYEQYF.

The chain combines TRBV29-1 with TRBJ2-3; D may be TRBD2 (5 bases). The CDR3 extends over 15 amino acids. CDR1 and CDR2 from the germline V gene are SQVTM and ANQGSEA. The V and J ends lost 4 bases and 0 bases respectively, with 14 bases between them. CDR3 bases: TGCAGCGTTGGACCCCGACTACGTAGCACAGATACGCAGTATTTT. Amino acids: CSVGPRLRSTDTQYF.

The chain is built from TRBV30 and TRBJ2-3; a weak D match, TRBD2 (6 bases). CDR1 is GTSNPN, CDR2 SVGIG, per germline (reference sequence). V was shortened by 1 base and J by 6 bases, with 14 bases between the two germline ends. This CDR3 is built from 14 residues. This CDR3 is CAWSGTNWGDTQYF. The CDR3 DNA is TGTGCCTGGAGTGGGACTAACTGGGGGGATACGCAGTATTTT.

The sample holds a few counts of this clone. The V and J genes are TRBV30 and TRBJ2-5; the D gene is possibly TRBD1 (5 bases). Trimming took off 0 bases at V and 5 bases at J, with 16 bases between the two ends. The CDR3 sequence is 15 residues long. CDR1 and CDR2 from the germline V gene are GTSNPN and SVGIG (reference sequence). CDR3 in amino acids: CAWSVQGVLTETQYF. CDR3 nucleotides: TGTGCCTGGAGTGTTCAGGGCGTGTTGACGGAGACCCAGTACTTC.

The rearrangement links TRBV30 to TRBJ2-6; D is undetermined. V was cut by 5 bases and J by 2 bases, with 13 bases left in between. Germline V CDR1 and CDR2: GTSNPN, SVGIG (reference sequence). This CDR3 contains 15 residues. The CDR3 protein is CAWGGASTGANVLTF. The CDR3 region has the DNA TGTGCCTGGGGCGGAGCGTCGACTGGGGCCAACGTCCTGACTTTC.

This clone was detected a few times. The chain combines TRBV29-1 with TRBJ2-7; 9 bases line up with TRBD2. Trimming at V came to 3 bases and at J to 2 bases, leaving 5 bases not matched to a gene. The V gene's germline CDR1 is SQVTM and CDR2 ANQGSEA. The CDR3 sequence is 14 residues long. The DNA for the CDR3 is TGCAGCGTTGAGGAGGCGGGAGGGACCTACGAGCAGTACTTC. Amino acid sequence: CSVEEAGGTYEQYF.

This chain links TRBV29-1 with TRBJ1-6, with a possible D match to TRBD1 (6 bases). V shed 4 bases and J shed 3 bases, with 16 bases lying between them. This CDR3 has 16 residues. Germline V lookup: CDR1 SQVTM, CDR2 ANQGSEA. CDR3 in DNA: TGCAGCGTTGTTTGTACAGGGCACTTCTATAATTCACCCCTCCACTTT. It is translated as CSVVCTGHFYNSPLHF. Filled out from reference TRBV29-1 and TRBJ1-6, the complete variable domain reads SAVISQKPSRDICQRGTSLTIQCQVDSQVTMMFWYRQQPGQSLTLIATANQGSEATYESGFVIDKFPISRPNLTFSTLTVSNMSPEDSSIYLCSVVCTGHFYNSPLHFGNGTRLTVT.

This clone came up a few times. As DNA, the CDR3 is TGCAGCGTTGACCCAGGGGGCCGGACAGATACGCAGTATTTT. Translating gives CSVDPGGRTDTQYF. The chain is built from TRBV29-1 and TRBJ2-3, with 8 bases fitting TRBD1. Germline V gene data show CDR1 as SQVTM and CDR2 as ANQGSEA. Losses at the gene ends were 3 bases for V and 3 bases for J; bases not matched to a gene: 5. CDR3 length equals 14 residues.

In this sample, this clone turned up a few times. The CDR3 bases are TGTGCCAGTAGTATACAGGAGTCCACAGATACGCAGTATTTT. Amino acids: CASSIQESTDTQYF. The V and J genes are TRBV19 and TRBJ2-3; no reliable D call. V gave up 2 bases and J gave up 2 bases, with 8 bases separating them. In germline, CDR1 is LNHDA, CDR2 SQIVND (reference sequence). The CDR3 is 14 residues long.

The J gene is TRBJ2-1, the V gene TRBV30; a possible D gene is TRBD2 (7 bases). V was cut by 2 bases and J by 4 bases, with 12 bases left in between. The CDR3 is 14 amino acids. Germline assignment: CDR1 GTSNPN and CDR2 SVGIG (reference sequence). CDR3 bases: TGTGCCTGGAGTAAAAGGGGGGGATACAATGAGCAGTTCTTC. Encoded protein: CAWSKRGGYNEQFF.

The chain employs TRBV30 and TRBJ2-2; D may be TRBD2 (5 bases). Trimming took off 3 bases at V and 2 bases at J, with 7 bases between the two ends. This CDR3 comprises 13 residues. Germline CDR1 is GTSNPN and CDR2 is SVGIG (reference sequence). The CDR3 DNA is TGTGCCTGGAGCCGGGGAAACACCGGGGAGCTGTTTTTT. It specifies CAWSRGNTGELFF.

This clone was recorded a few times. V gene TRBV25-1 combines with J gene TRBJ2-5, with 9 nucleotides matching TRBD1. CDR1 and CDR2 (germline): MGHDK, SYGVNS. J gave up 4 bases and V 3 bases, and 15 bases lay outside the gene matches. The CDR3 is made up of 18 amino acids. The CDR3 here is CASSDPEPGQGGVETQYF. The CDR3, as DNA: TGTGCCAGCAGTGACCCCGAACCGGGACAGGGAGGCGTAGAGACCCAGTACTTC.

This clone turned up a few times. The chain uses TRBV25-1 and TRBJ2-1, with unresolved D. The CDR3 spans 12 residues. Trimming removed 7 bases at V and 5 bases at J, with 9 bases between. In germline, CDR1 is MGHDK, CDR2 SYGVNS. The CDR3 nucleotides read TGTGCCAGCACTACCAACAACAATGAGCAGTTCTTC. Translating it yields CASTTNNNEQFF.

The genes are TRBV4-2 and TRBJ2-3, with D possibly being TRBD1 or TRBD2 (5 bases each). This CDR3 comprises 16 residues. V lost 2 bases and J 6 bases, leaving 18 bases between the germline ends. Germline V lookup: CDR1 LGHNA, CDR2 YNFKEQ. The DNA for the CDR3 is TGTGCCAGCAGCCAACCAGGGACCGAGGACATGGATACGCAGTATTTT. This codes for CASSQPGTEDMDTQYF.

V gene TRBV29-1 combines with J gene TRBJ2-5; 9 nucleotides agree with TRBD1. The trim removed 8 bases at V and 7 bases at J, leaving 11 bases unmatched. The CDR3 has 13 residues. Germline assignment: CDR1 SQVTM and CDR2 ANQGSEA. CDR3 in amino acids: CSSLAMTGGTQYF. As DNA, the CDR3 is TGCAGCTCCCTAGCGATGACAGGGGGGACCCAGTACTTC.